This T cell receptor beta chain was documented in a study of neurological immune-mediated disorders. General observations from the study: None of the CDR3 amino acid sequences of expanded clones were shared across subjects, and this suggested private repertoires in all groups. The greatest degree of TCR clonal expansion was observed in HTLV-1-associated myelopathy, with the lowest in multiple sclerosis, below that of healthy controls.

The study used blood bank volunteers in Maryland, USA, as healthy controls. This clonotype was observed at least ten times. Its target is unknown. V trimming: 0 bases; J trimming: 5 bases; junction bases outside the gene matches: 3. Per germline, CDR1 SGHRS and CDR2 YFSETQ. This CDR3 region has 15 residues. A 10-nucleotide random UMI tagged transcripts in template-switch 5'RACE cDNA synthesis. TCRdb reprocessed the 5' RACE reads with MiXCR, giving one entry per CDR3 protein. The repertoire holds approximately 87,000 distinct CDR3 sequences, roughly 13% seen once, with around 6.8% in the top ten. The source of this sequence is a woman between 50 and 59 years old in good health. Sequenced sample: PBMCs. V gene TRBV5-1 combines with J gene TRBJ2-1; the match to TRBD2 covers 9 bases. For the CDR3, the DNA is TGCGCCAGCAGCTTGGGACTAGCGGAAGACAATGAGCAGTTCTTC. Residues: CASSLGLAEDNEQFF.